This T cell receptor beta chain was found in a study of T cells after yellow fever vaccination. This clonotype was recorded a few times. TCR cDNA, made by 5'RACE template switching, carried an added universal primer site and UMIs. MiXCR was run by TCRdb on the 5' RACE reads, yielding one entry per CDR3 protein. The sample holds hundreds of thousands of distinct CDR3 sequences, 9% to 15% seen once. V lost 6 bases to trimming and J lost 1 base; unmatched junction nucleotides: 10. The CDR3 is 16 amino acids. The germline CDR1 and CDR2 sequences are SQVTM and ANQGSEA. The specimen comprised PBMCs, sampled on the day of the yellow fever booster vaccination. The chain couples TRBV29-1 to TRBJ2-2; 8 bases align to TRBD1. The source of this sequence is a man aged 25 to 40 who received the YFV17D yellow fever vaccine. The CDR3 protein is CSVRGDRRENTGELFF. The CDR3 DNA reads TGCAGCGTACGAGGGGACAGGAGGGAGAACACCGGGGAGCTGTTTTTT.